This TCR beta chain stems from a study of blood T cells in healthy people across ages. About the research overall: About one barcoded beta molecule per two T cells was the capture yield of template switching. Study outcomes and limitations: Older individuals had lower TCR beta diversity per million T cells (the decline was roughly linear).

This clonotype has ten or more counts. Its specificity is unknown. The CDR3 has 16 residues. Germline V CDR1 and CDR2: SGHAT, FQNNGV. V was shortened by 5 bases and J by 4 bases, with 18 bases between the two germline ends. Primers used in a second PCR of roughly 7 to 12 cycles were a sample-barcoded 5' primer and a J-beta primer mix. Each cDNA molecule carried a tag from a template-switch adaptor that contained 12 random nucleotides. Per sample, CDR3-containing paired-end reads numbered at least 3 million. Each CDR3 protein is one row after TCRdb ran MiXCR on the 5' RACE reads. This table holds around 870,000 distinct CDR3 sequences, more than 25% found once.

Input material: blood. The chain links TRBV11-2 to TRBJ2-1, with a weak D call TRBD1 (6 bases). This receptor was obtained from a woman aged 80 or older in good health. CDR3 coding DNA: TGTGCCAGCAGCCAGAACACCGGGACAATATACAATGAGCAGTTCTTC. Translated, it gives CASSQNTGTIYNEQFF.